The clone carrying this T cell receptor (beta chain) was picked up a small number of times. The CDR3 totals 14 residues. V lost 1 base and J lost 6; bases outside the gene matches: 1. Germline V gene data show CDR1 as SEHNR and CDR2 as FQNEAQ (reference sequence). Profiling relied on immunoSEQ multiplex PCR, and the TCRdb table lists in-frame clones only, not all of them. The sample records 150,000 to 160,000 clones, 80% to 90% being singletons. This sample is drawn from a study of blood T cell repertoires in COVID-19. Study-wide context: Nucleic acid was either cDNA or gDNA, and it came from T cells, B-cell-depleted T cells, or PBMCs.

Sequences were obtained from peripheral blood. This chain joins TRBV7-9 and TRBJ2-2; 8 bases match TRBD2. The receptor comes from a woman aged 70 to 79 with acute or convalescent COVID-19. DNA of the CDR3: TGTGCCAGCAGCTTAGGACTAGCGCCCGGGGAGCTGTTTTTT. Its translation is CASSLGLAPGELFF.